A selection of T cell receptor beta chains follows, all from one sample in a study of cytomegalovirus exposure and HLA in healthy donors. Some clones are missing from TCRdb's copy, which holds only in-frame ones; the method was immunoSEQ multiplex PCR. The table lists some 220,000 clones, 77% of them singletons. The sample consisted of PBMCs. These receptors came from a woman aged 55-75 years in good health and CMV-seropositive. The CDR3 runs from the conserved cysteine through the conserved F or W. A D gene is named only where the DNA matches it firmly. Some rows mark clone size as missing; the rest say once, few, many or name a class of expanded clone.

j_call d_call v_call clone_size cdr3_aa cdr3_nt
TRBJ1-2 . TRBV14 . CASSQGRDYGYTF TGTGCCAGCAGCCAAGGGAGGGACTATGGCTACACCTTC
TRBJ2-6 TRBD2 TRBV19 few CASSRSGGASGANVLTF TGTGCCAGTAGTAGATCGGGAGGAGCCTCTGGGGCCAACGTCCTGACTTTC
TRBJ2-1 . TRBV6-1 . CASSGLATVPWGNEQFF TGTGCCAGCAGTGGGCTAGCGACCGTGCCGTGGGGTAATGAGCAGTTCTTC
TRBJ1-1 . TRBV7-9 . CATLPLGGAEAFF TGTGCCACCCTGCCCCTAGGAGGAGCTGAAGCTTTCTTT
TRBJ2-1 . TRBV7-6 . CASSLGPLNEQFF TGTGCCAGCAGCTTAGGGCCCCTCAATGAGCAGTTCTTC
TRBJ2-1 . TRBV18 . CASSPTRGDNEQFF TGTGCCAGCTCCCCAACCCGGGGAGACAATGAGCAGTTCTTC
TRBJ2-1 TRBD2 TRBV5-1 . CASSSAGEVSYNEQFF TGCGCCAGCAGTTCAGCGGGAGAGGTATCCTACAATGAGCAGTTCTTC
TRBJ2-7 . TRBV5-1 . CASSLSRGSDEQYF TGCGCCAGCAGCTTGTCAAGGGGGAGCGACGAGCAGTACTTC
TRBJ1-1 . TRBV5-1 . CASTSLPGMNTEAFF TGCGCCAGCACTTCGCTTCCGGGGATGAACACTGAAGCTTTCTTT
TRBJ1-2 . TRBV28 . CASSRGGRLNYGYTF TGTGCCAGCAGTCGCGGGGGACGGCTTAACTATGGCTACACCTTC
TRBJ1-2 TRBD1 TRBV18 few CASSPVGQNYGYTF TGTGCCAGCTCACCCGTGGGACAGAACTATGGCTACACCTTC
TRBJ2-1 TRBD1 TRBV5-1 . CASSETGNNNEQFF TGCGCCAGCAGCGAGACAGGGAACAACAATGAGCAGTTCTTC
TRBJ2-2 TRBD1 TRBV5-4 . CASSLGTGGSTGELFF TGTGCCAGCAGCTTGGGGACAGGGGGCTCGACCGGGGAGCTGTTTTTT
TRBJ1-2 . TRBV6-6 . CASSYEGPENGYTF TGTGCCAGCAGTTACGAGGGCCCAGAGAATGGCTACACCTTC
TRBJ2-3 TRBD1 TRBV6-1 . CASSEATGGSGDTQYF TGTGCCAGCAGTGAAGCAACAGGGGGCTCTGGAGATACGCAGTATTTT
TRBJ1-5 TRBD1 TRBV30 . CAWSVQGARQPQHF TGTGCCTGGAGTGTACAGGGGGCACGTCAGCCCCAGCATTTT
TRBJ2-2 . TRBV2 few CASRTGAANTGELFF TGTGCCAGCAGAACCGGCGCGGCGAACACCGGGGAGCTGTTTTTT
TRBJ2-5 TRBD2 TRBV19 . CASSRASGGYQETQYF TGTGCCAGTAGTCGGGCCAGCGGGGGATACCAAGAGACCCAGTACTTC
TRBJ1-1 . TRBV27 . CASSLFMNTEAFF TGTGCCAGCAGTTTATTTATGAACACTGAAGCTTTCTTT
TRBJ2-1 TRBD2 TRBV2 . CASSGDTSGSSYNEQFF TGTGCCAGCAGTGGAGATACTAGCGGGAGCTCCTACAATGAGCAGTTCTTC
TRBJ2-2 . TRBV7-9 . CASSLAGAGELFF TGTGCCAGCAGCTTAGCGGGCGCCGGGGAGCTGTTTTTT